These T cell receptor beta chains were read from a single sample in a study of pediatric ulcerative colitis. Assay used: immunoSEQ multiplex PCR; TCRdb lists only in-frame clones, some missing. There are 60,000 or so clones in the sample; around four fifths occur only once, and roughly 5.4% lies in the top ten. Sequencing was done on a sample of blood. Receptors were obtained from a boy between 10 and 17 years old with moderate ulcerative colitis. CDR3s include the opening cysteine and the closing phenylalanine or tryptophan. The D gene is left open where the match is weak. Only part of the rows carry a size: once, few, many, or a class if the clone is expanded.

NA	TRBV9	TRBJ2-7	NA	TGTGCCAGCAGCCCGCGGTTTGGCGAGCAGTACTTC	CASSPRFGEQYF
NA	TRBV5-1	TRBJ1-5	NA	TGCGCCAGCAGCTTTTTGCCAGGTGATAGCAATCAGCCCCAGCATTTT	CASSFLPGDSNQPQHF
NA	TRBV7-9	TRBJ2-1	TRBD2	TGTGCCAGCAGCCCAAGACTAGCGGGAGTCATTAATGAGCAGTTCTTC	CASSPRLAGVINEQFF
NA	TRBV18	TRBJ1-1	TRBD1	TGTGCCAGCTCACCAATGACAGGGCGCCTGGGGGGCACTGAAGCTTTCTTT	CASSPMTGRLGGTEAFF
NA	TRBV9	TRBJ1-6	TRBD1	TGTGCCAGCAGCGTAGATGGACAGGAGGATTCACCCCTCCACTTT	CASSVDGQEDSPLHF
NA	TRBV10-3	TRBJ2-1	TRBD2	TGTGCCATCAGTGACCCTCGGGGGGAGAAGATGTTATTGTACAATGAGCAGTTCTTC	CAISDPRGEKMLLYNEQFF
once	TRBV11-2	TRBJ2-2	NA	TGTGCCAGCAGCTTAAAAACAGGGTACGGGGAGCTGTTTTTT	CASSLKTGYGELFF
NA	TRBV18	TRBJ2-1	NA	TGTGCCAGCTCACCACAGACAGGGAGGATTCAGGATGAGCAGTTCTTC	CASSPQTGRIQDEQFF
NA	TRBV15	TRBJ2-2	NA	TGTGCCACCAGCAGAGTTCGGGGAGCAGCGGACACCGGGGAGCTGTTTTTT	CATSRVRGAADTGELFF
NA	TRBV4-1	TRBJ2-5	NA	TGCGCCAGCAGCTACGGGACTCTCGGAGAGACCCAGTACTTC	CASSYGTLGETQYF
NA	TRBV5-4	TRBJ2-1	NA	TGTGCCAGCAGCCCCCCACCTCTAGCGCGCGAGCAGTTCTTC	CASSPPPLAREQFF
NA	TRBV18	TRBJ2-5	NA	TGTGCCAGCTCACCACCAACGGTCCAAGAGACCCAGTACTTC	CASSPPTVQETQYF
NA	TRBV11-2	TRBJ2-7	NA	TGTGCCAGCAGCTTAGATAGGGGAGACAATTACGAGCAGTACTTC	CASSLDRGDNYEQYF
NA	TRBV5-4	TRBJ2-5	NA	TGTGCCAGCAGCTTGGCCGGGAGCTGGGAGACCCAGTACTTC	CASSLAGSWETQYF
NA	TRBV5-4	TRBJ2-7	NA	TGTGCCAGCAGCCGGCCGAATTCGGGACCTGTGGGCGAGCAGTACTTC	CASSRPNSGPVGEQYF
few	TRBV7-9	TRBJ1-2	NA	TGTGCCAGCAGCAGAATCGGACGGGGAGTCTATGGCTACACCTTC	CASSRIGRGVYGYTF
NA	TRBV4-1	TRBJ1-1	TRBD1	TGCGCCAGCAGCCAAGAGACAGGGGGGAACACTGAAGCTTTCTTT	CASSQETGGNTEAFF
NA	TRBV29-1	TRBJ2-7	NA	TGCAGCGTTGAAGTGGTACCATACTACGAGCAGTACTTC	CSVEVVPYYEQYF
NA	TRBV7-2	TRBJ1-2	NA	TGTGCCAGCAGCTTAGCAGGGGCCAACTATGGCTACACCTTC	CASSLAGANYGYTF
NA	TRBV19	TRBJ1-3	TRBD1	TGTGCCAGTAGTAGACAGGGGTCGAGAAACACCATATATTTT	CASSRQGSRNTIYF
NA	TRBV5-1	TRBJ2-1	NA	TGCGCCAGCAGCTTACAGGGCGATGGCTCCTACAATGAGCAGTTCTTC	CASSLQGDGSYNEQFF
NA	TRBV5-4	TRBJ2-5	TRBD1	TGTGCCAGCAGCTCCAAAAGACAGGGTTGGGAGACCCAGTACTTC	CASSSKRQGWETQYF
NA	TRBV6-1	TRBJ1-1	TRBD1	TGTGCCAGCAGTGAATACGGTGGACAGGGGGCCACTGAAGCTTTCTTT	CASSEYGGQGATEAFF
NA	TRBV11-2	TRBJ2-7	NA	TGTGCCAGCAGCTTAGATTCTCCCCCCGGGGGTGGGAGTGACGAGCAGTACTTC	CASSLDSPPGGGSDEQYF
once	TRBV5-1	TRBJ2-7	TRBD2	TGCGCCAGCAGCCCGAGGACTAGCGGGGTTTACGAGCAGTACTTC	CASSPRTSGVYEQYF
NA	TRBV5-5	TRBJ2-7	NA	TGTGCCAGCAGCCCGGCGGGGTACGAGCAGTACTTC	CASSPAGYEQYF
NA	TRBV29-1	TRBJ2-7	TRBD1	TGCAGCGTTGGGGGGACCAGGGGGAACTACGAGCAGTACTTC	CSVGGTRGNYEQYF
NA	TRBV7-8	TRBJ1-1	NA	TGTGCCAGCAGCTTAAATGGTGGGGAGTTCACTGAAGCTTTCTTT	CASSLNGGEFTEAFF
few	TRBV27	TRBJ1-2	NA	TGTGCCAGCAGTTCCTTAGGAGGGCGATCGGGCTATGGCTACACCTTC	CASSSLGGRSGYGYTF
NA	TRBV7-2	TRBJ2-2	TRBD2	TGTGCCAGCAGCTTACTCGGGGGACTAAACACCGGGGAGCTGTTTTTT	CASSLLGGLNTGELFF
NA	TRBV2	TRBJ2-1	NA	TGTGCCAGCAGTGTCGGCATTGAGGCCTACAATGAGCAGTTCTTC	CASSVGIEAYNEQFF
NA	TRBV25-1	TRBJ2-7	TRBD1	TGTGCCAGCAGTGAGGGGCTGGACGGACAGGGGGTTATCAAGCAGTACTTC	CASSEGLDGQGVIKQYF
NA	TRBV30	TRBJ1-3	TRBD1	TGTGCCTGGAGCACCGGGACAGGTAGAAACACCATATATTTT	CAWSTGTGRNTIYF
NA	TRBV10-3	TRBJ1-1	TRBD1	TGTGCCATCAGCCCCGGGACAGGGGCTGAAGCTTTCTTT	CAISPGTGAEAFF
NA	TRBV18	TRBJ1-1	TRBD1	TGTGCCAGCTCAGCTTCTCAGGGGGCTGGGACTGAAGCTTTCTTT	CASSASQGAGTEAFF
once	TRBV23-1	TRBJ1-5	TRBD1	TGCGCCAGCAGGGACAGGGGACGGGGCAATCAGCCCCAGCATTTT	CASRDRGRGNQPQHF
NA	TRBV9	TRBJ2-2	TRBD2	TGTGCCAGCAGCGCGAAGGTGGGGGGGAGCGGGGAGCTGTTTTTT	CASSAKVGGSGELFF
once	TRBV29-1	TRBJ2-3	NA	TGCAGCGTTGAAGTGCCCGAATTAAGTAGCACAGATACGCAGTATTTT	CSVEVPELSSTDTQYF
NA	TRBV6-6	TRBJ1-1	TRBD1	TGTGCCAGCAGTCCCGACAGGGGGGTATCGAGCACTGAAGCTTTCTTT	CASSPDRGVSSTEAFF
NA	TRBV7-9	TRBJ1-1	NA	TGTGCCAGCAACCACGGGGTGACTGAAGCTTTCTTT	CASNHGVTEAFF
NA	TRBV5-5	TRBJ2-7	NA	TGTGCCAGCAGCTTGGGTCGTGAGCAGTACTTC	CASSLGREQYF
NA	TRBV7-9	TRBJ2-7	NA	TGTGCCAGCAGCTTAGCACCCGGGGGTGGCGAGCAGTACTTC	CASSLAPGGGEQYF
NA	TRBV14	TRBJ1-2	NA	TGTGCCAGCAGCCAGTCTGTATATGGCTACACCTTC	CASSQSVYGYTF
NA	TRBV5-1	TRBJ1-1	NA	TGCGCCAGCAGCCCGCGGGGGACACCTAACACTGAAGCTTTCTTT	CASSPRGTPNTEAFF
NA	TRBV13	TRBJ2-3	NA	TGTGCCAGCAGCTTACCCGAATATGCCAGCGGAAGCACAGATACGCAGTATTTT	CASSLPEYASGSTDTQYF
NA	TRBV29-1	TRBJ1-2	NA	TGCAGCGCCCCGTGGGGCTCTTTCCCTGGCTACACCTTC	CSAPWGSFPGYTF
NA	TRBV27	TRBJ1-6	TRBD1	TGTGCCAGCAGTTCGGAGACAGGGAACTCCTATAATTCACCCCTCCACTTT	CASSSETGNSYNSPLHF
NA	TRBV4-1	TRBJ2-7	NA	TGCGCCAGCAGCCAAGGACAGAGCAGCTCCTACGAGCAGTACTTC	CASSQGQSSSYEQYF
NA	TRBV13	TRBJ1-2	NA	TGTGCCAGCAGCTTGGAAGGGAATCGTGGCTACACCTTC	CASSLEGNRGYTF
NA	TRBV27	TRBJ1-1	NA	TGTGCCAGCAGTTCGGGACCCCCGGGCGGTGAAGCTTTCTTT	CASSSGPPGGEAFF